Sequencing of this T cell receptor beta chain was carried out in a study of shared clonotypes between healthy human individuals. In regard to this clone: Its matching antigen is unknown.

The V and J ends lost 10 bases and 0 bases respectively, with 8 bases between them. The length of the CDR3 is 12 residues. CDR1 and CDR2 (germline): SNHLY, FYNNEI. Study-wide points: Memory subsets generally showed smaller estimated richness than naive subsets did.

The authors' processing: ImmunoSEQ supplied junction-only sequences lacking quality scores, so filtering was different. TCRdb's table, derived via immunoSEQ multiplex PCR, lists solely in-frame clones and lacks some. V, J and clone size are those of that table, while D and trimming were read from the DNA. In the table there are hundreds of thousands of clones, approximately 79% of which are singletons. The chain combines TRBV2 with TRBJ2-3, with a weak D call TRBD1 (5 bases). The clonotype originates from a woman aged 25 to 45 in good health. Specimen: memory CD4+ T cells sorted from blood. Subset in this sample: CD45RA-negative fraction. CDR3 sequence: CAKKGSTDTQYF. CDR3 bases: TGTGCCAAGAAGGGGAGCACAGATACGCAGTATTTT.